Presented here are 4 T cell receptor beta chains from one specimen sequenced in a study of vaccination effects on CD4 cells after COVID-19. Sequencing used immunoSEQ multiplex PCR; TCRdb keeps in-frame clones, though not all of them. The sample records 50,000 or so clones, over 60% being singletons. Culture lasted about ten days before CD4+ T cell isolation. The person had a PCR-confirmed SARS-CoV-2 infection during March to December 2020. Vaccination of participants consisted of two doses of either the BNT162b2 or mRNA-1273 vaccine. For these TCRs, the target antigens are not known. Sequencing was performed on CD4+ T cells from PBMCs cultured without peptide, taken after COVID-19 vaccination. The receptors were sampled from a human donor who had a prior SARS-CoV-2 infection.

This clone showed up just a few times. The rearrangement uses TRBV5-5 and TRBJ2-2; possible D gene TRBD2, 5 bases. This CDR3 is built from 14 residues. Germline V lookup: CDR1 SGHKS, CDR2 YYEKEE (reference sequence). Trimming pared 2 bases from V and 5 bases from J, leaving 10 bases between. The CDR3 loop reads CASSLREWTGELFF. DNA of the CDR3: TGTGCCAGCAGCTTAAGGGAGTGGACCGGGGAGCTGTTTTTT.

This chain uses TRBV6-1 with TRBJ1-5; 7 bases agree with TRBD1. Germline CDR1 and CDR2: MNHNS and SASEGT. Trimming at V came to 2 bases and at J to 7 bases, leaving 8 bases not matched to a gene. This CDR3 is built from 15 residues. CDR3 nucleotides: TGTGCCAGCAGTGAACTTAGGGGGCGCGGGCAGCCCCAGCATTTT. Protein: CASSELRGRGQPQHF.

The chain couples TRBV15 to TRBJ2-3, with D possibly matching TRBD2 (5 bases). V was pared by 0 bases and J by 8 bases, with 9 bases between. Germline CDR1 LNHNV, CDR2 YYDKDF (reference sequence). The CDR3 length is 13 residues. CDR3 sequence (DNA): TGTGCCACCAGCAGAGATTCCCGGGGTACGCAGTATTTT. Translating gives CATSRDSRGTQYF.

The chain couples TRBV18 to TRBJ2-1, with D possibly being TRBD2 (6 bases). The CDR3 loop spans 16 amino acids. V was shortened by 3 bases and J by 0 bases, with 12 bases between the two germline ends. Looked up from germline, CDR1 is KGHSH and CDR2 is LQKENI. The CDR3 sequence is CASSPGDWNSYNEQFF. Here the CDR3 DNA reads TGTGCCAGCTCACCGGGGGACTGGAACTCCTACAATGAGCAGTTCTTC.